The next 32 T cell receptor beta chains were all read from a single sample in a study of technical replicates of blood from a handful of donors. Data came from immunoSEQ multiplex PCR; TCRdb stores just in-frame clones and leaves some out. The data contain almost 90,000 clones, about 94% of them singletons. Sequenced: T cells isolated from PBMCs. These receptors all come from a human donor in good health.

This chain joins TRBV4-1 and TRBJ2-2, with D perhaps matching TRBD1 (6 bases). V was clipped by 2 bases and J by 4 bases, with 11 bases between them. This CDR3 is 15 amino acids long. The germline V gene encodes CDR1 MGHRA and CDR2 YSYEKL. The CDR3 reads CASSQFRDTTGELFF. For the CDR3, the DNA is TGCGCCAGCAGCCAATTCCGGGACACCACCGGGGAGCTGTTTTTT.

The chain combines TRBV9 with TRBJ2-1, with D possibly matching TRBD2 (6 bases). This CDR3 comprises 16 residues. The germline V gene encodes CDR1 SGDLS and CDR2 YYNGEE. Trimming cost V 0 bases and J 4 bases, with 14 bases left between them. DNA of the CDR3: TGTGCCAGCAGCGTAGCGGGACTTCGGTCTTACAATGAGCAGTTCTTC. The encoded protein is CASSVAGLRSYNEQFF.

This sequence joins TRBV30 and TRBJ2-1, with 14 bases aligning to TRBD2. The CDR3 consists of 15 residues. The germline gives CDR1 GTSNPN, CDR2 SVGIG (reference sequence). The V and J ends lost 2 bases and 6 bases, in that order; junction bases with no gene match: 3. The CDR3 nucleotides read TGTGCCTGGAGTCCGGGGACTAGCGGGGGCAATGAGCAGTTCTTC. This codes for CAWSPGTSGGNEQFF.

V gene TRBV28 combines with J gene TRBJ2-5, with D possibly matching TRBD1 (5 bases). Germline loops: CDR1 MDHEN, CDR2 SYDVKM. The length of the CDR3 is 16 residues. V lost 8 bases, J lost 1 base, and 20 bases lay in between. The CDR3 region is CASRVSVVTAQETQYF. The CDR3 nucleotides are TGTGCCAGCCGAGTTTCAGTCGTGACAGCCCAAGAGACCCAGTACTTC.

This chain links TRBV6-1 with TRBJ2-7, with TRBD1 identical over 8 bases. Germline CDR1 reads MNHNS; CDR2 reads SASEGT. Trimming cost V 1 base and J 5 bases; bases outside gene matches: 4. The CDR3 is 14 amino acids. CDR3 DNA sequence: TGTGCCAGCAGTGAAGAGACAGGGGTACACGAGCAGTACTTC. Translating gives CASSEETGVHEQYF.

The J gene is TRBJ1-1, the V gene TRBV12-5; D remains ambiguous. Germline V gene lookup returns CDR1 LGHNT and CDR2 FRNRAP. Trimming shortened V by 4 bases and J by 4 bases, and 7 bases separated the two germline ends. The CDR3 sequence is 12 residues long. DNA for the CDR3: TGTGCTAGTGGTTCGGGGTCCACTGAAGCTTTCTTT. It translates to CASGSGSTEAFF.

The CDR3 protein is CASTPAALGTGTVVEKLFF. CDR3 nucleotides: TGTGCCAGCACGCCCGCTGCCCTCGGAACAGGCACGGTTGTAGAAAAACTGTTTTTT. The chain carries TRBV28 and TRBJ1-4; a weak D match, TRBD1 (5 bases). V was cut by 7 bases and J by 8 bases, with 32 bases left in between. The CDR3 is 19 amino acids. Per the germline V gene, CDR1 is MDHEN and CDR2 is SYDVKM.

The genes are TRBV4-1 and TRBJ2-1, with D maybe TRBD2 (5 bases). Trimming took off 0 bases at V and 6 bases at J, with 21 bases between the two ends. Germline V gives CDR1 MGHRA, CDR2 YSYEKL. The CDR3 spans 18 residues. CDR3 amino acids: CASSQDLWESSPVNEQFF. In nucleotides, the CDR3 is TGCGCCAGCAGCCAAGACCTATGGGAGTCTAGTCCTGTCAATGAGCAGTTCTTC.

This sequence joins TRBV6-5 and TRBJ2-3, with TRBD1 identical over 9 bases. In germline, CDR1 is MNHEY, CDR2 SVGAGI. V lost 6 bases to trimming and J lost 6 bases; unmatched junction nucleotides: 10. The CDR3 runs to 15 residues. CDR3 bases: TGTGCCAGCAGGCCTCGGGACAGGGTCTTCGATACGCAGTATTTT. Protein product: CASRPRDRVFDTQYF.

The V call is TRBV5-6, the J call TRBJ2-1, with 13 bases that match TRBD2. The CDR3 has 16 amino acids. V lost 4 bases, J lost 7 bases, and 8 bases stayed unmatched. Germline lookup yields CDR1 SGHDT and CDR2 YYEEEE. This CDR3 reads CASSLTSGRFRNEQFF. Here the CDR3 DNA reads TGTGCCAGCAGCCTGACTAGCGGGAGGTTTAGGAATGAGCAGTTCTTC.

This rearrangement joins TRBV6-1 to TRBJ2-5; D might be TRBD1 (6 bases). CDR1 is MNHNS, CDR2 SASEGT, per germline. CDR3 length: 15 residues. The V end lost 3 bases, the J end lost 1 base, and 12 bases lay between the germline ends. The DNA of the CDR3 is TGTGCCAGCAGTGAGGGGGCAGGGACCCAAGAGACCCAGTACTTC. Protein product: CASSEGAGTQETQYF.

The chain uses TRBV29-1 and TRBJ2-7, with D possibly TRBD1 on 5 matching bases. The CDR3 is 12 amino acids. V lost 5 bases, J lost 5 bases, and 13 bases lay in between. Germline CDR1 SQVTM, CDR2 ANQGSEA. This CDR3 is CSVRQGLNEQYF. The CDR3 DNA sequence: TGCAGCGTTCGGCAGGGTTTAAACGAGCAGTACTTC.

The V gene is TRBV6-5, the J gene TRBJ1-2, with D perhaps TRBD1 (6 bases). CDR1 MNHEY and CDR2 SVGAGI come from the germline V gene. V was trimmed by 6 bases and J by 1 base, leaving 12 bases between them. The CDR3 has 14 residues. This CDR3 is CASRSGANNYGYTF. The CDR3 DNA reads TGTGCCAGCAGGTCAGGGGCCAATAACTATGGCTACACCTTC.

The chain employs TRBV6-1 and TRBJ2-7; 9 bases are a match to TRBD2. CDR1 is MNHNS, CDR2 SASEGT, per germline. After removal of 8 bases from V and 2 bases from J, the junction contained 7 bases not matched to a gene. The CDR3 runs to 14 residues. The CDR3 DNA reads TGTGCCAGCGGTCTAGCGGGACCAACCTACGAGCAGTACTTC. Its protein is CASGLAGPTYEQYF.

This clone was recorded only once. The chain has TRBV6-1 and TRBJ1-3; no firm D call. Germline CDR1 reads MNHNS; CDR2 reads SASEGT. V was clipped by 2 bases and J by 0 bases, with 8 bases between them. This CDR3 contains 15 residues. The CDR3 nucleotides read TGTGCCAGCAGTGAAAGCGGAAGCTCTGGAAACACCATATATTTT. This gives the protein CASSESGSSGNTIYF.

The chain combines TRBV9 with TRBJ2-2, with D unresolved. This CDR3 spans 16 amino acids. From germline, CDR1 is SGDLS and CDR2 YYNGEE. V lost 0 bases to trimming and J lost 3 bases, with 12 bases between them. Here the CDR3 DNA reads TGTGCCAGCAGCGTAGTGTTTTCGTCGGACACCGGGGAGCTGTTTTTT. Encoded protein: CASSVVFSSDTGELFF.

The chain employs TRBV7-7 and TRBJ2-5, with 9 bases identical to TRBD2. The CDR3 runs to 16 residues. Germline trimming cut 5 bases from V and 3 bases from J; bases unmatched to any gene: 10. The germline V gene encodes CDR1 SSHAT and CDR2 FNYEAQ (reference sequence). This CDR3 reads CASSLGTSWGKETQYF. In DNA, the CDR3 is TGTGCCAGCAGCCTGGGGACTAGCTGGGGGAAAGAGACCCAGTACTTC. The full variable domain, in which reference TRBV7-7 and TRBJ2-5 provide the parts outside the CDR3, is GAGVSQSPRYKVTKRGQDVTLRCDPISSHATLYWYQQALGQGPEFLTYFNYEAQPDKSGLPSDRFSAERPEGSISTLTIQRTEQRDSAMYRCASSLGTSWGKETQYFGPGTRLLVL.

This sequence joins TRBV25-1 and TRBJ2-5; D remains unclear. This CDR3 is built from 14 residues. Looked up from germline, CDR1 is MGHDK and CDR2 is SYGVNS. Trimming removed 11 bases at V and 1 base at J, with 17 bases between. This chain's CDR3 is CAPPHGDTQETQYF. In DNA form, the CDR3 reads TGTGCCCCCCCCCACGGAGATACCCAAGAGACCCAGTACTTC.

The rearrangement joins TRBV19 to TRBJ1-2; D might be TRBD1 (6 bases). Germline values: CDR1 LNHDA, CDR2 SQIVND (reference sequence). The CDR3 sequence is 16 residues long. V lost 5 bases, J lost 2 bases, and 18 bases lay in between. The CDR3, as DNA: TGTGCCAGTAGTTCAAACCCGGGACAAACCAACTATGGCTACACCTTC. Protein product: CASSSNPGQTNYGYTF.

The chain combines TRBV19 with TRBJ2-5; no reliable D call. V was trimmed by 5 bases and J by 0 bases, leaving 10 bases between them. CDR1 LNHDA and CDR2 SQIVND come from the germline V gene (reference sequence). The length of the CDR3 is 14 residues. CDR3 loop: CASSSEAYQETQYF. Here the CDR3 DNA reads TGTGCCAGTAGTTCTGAGGCGTACCAAGAGACCCAGTACTTC.

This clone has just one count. CDR3 protein: CSVSGLYEQYF. In DNA form, the CDR3 reads TGCAGTGTGTCTGGGCTCTACGAGCAGTACTTC. The chain joins TRBV20-1 to TRBJ2-7, with D hard to call. Per the germline V gene, CDR1 is DFQATT and CDR2 is SNEGSKA (reference sequence). V was clipped by 7 bases and J by 3 bases, with 10 bases between them. This CDR3 comprises 11 residues.

The CDR3 bases are TGCGCCAGCAGCCAAGAAATGGCTAGACTGTTTTTT. Protein sequence: CASSQEMARLFF. J is TRBJ1-4 and V is TRBV4-1; D is unclear. CDR1 MGHRA and CDR2 YSYEKL come from the germline V gene. Trimming took 0 bases from V and 13 from J, leaving 9 bases between them. CDR3 length: 12 residues.

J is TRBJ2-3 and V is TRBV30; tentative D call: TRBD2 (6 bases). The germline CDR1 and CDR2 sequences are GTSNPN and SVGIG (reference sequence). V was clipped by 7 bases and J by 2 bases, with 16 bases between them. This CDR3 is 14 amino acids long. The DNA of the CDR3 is TGTGCCTCCGGACGGAGGGCCAACACAGATACGCAGTATTTT. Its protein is CASGRRANTDTQYF.

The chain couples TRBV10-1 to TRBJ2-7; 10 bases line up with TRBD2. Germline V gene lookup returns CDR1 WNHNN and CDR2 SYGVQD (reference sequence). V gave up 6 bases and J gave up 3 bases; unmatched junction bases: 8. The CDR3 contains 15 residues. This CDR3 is CASSRLAGENYEQYF. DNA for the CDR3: TGCGCCAGCAGCCGGCTAGCGGGGGAAAACTACGAGCAGTACTTC.

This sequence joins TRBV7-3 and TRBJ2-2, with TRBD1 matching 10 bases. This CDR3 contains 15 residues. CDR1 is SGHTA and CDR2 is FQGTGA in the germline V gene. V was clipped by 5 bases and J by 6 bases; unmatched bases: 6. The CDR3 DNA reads TGTGCCAGCAGCACGGGACAGGGGAGGGCCGGGGAGCTGTTTTTT. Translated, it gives CASSTGQGRAGELFF.

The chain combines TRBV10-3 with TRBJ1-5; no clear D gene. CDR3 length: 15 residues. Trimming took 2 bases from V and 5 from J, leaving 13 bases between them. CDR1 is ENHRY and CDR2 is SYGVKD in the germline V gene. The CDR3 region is CAISEGSAPYQPQHF. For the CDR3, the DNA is TGTGCCATCAGTGAGGGCAGTGCTCCCTATCAGCCCCAGCATTTT.

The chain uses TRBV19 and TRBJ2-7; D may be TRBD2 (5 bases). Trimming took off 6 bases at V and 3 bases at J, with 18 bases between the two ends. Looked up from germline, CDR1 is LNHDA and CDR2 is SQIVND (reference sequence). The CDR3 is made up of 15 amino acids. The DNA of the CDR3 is TGTGCCAGTAGCAGCGGCCCGGGTATATACTACGAGCAGTACTTC. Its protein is CASSSGPGIYYEQYF.

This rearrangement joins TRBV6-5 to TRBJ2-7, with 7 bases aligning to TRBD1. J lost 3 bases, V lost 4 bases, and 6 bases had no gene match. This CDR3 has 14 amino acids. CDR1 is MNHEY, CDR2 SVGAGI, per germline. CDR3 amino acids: CASSSGTVGYEQYF. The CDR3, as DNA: TGTGCCAGCAGTTCCGGGACAGTCGGCTACGAGCAGTACTTC.

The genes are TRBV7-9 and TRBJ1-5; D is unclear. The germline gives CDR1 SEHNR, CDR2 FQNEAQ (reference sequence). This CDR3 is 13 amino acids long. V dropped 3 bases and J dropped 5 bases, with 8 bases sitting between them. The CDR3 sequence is CASSLAGDQPQHF. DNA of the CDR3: TGTGCCAGCAGCTTGGCGGGAGATCAGCCCCAGCATTTT.

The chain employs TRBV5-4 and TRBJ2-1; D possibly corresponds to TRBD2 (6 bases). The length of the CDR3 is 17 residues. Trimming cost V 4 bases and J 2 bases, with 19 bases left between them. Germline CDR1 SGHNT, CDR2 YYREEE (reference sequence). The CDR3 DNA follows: TGTGCCAGCAGCCCCGCTGGGGTAGCGGACCCCTACAATGAGCAGTTCTTC. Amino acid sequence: CASSPAGVADPYNEQFF.

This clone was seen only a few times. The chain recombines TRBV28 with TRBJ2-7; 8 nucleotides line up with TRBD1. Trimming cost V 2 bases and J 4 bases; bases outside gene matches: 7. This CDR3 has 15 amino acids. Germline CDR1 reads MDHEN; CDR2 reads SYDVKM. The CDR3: CASSLVGTGMYEQYF. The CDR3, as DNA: TGTGCCAGCAGTTTAGTTGGGACAGGCATGTACGAGCAGTACTTC. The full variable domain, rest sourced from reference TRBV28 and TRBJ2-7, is DVKVTQSSRYLVKRTGEKVFLECVQDMDHENMFWYRQDPGLGLRLIYFSYDVKMKEKGDIPEGYSVSREKKERFSLILESASTNQTSMYLCASSLVGTGMYEQYFGPGTRLTVT.

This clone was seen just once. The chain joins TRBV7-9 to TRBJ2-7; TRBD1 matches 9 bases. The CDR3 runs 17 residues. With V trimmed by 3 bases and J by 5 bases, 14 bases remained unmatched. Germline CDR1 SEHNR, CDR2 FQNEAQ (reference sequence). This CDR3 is CASSFKEPGQGGDEQYF. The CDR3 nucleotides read TGTGCCAGCAGCTTTAAAGAACCGGGACAGGGAGGTGACGAGCAGTACTTC.